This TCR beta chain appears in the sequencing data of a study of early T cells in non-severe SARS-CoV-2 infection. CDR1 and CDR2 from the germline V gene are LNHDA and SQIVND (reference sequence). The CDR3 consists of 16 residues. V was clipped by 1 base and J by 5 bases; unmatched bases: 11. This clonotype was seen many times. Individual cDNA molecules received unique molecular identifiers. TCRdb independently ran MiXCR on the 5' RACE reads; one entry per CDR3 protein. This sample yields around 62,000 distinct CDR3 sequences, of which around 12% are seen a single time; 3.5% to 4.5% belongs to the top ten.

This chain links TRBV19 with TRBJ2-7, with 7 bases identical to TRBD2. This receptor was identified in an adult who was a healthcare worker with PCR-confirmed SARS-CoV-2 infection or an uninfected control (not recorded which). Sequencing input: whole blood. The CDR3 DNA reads TGTGCCAGTAGTATAGGAAGGAACGGGGGGACGGACGAGCAGTACTTC. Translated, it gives CASSIGRNGGTDEQYF.